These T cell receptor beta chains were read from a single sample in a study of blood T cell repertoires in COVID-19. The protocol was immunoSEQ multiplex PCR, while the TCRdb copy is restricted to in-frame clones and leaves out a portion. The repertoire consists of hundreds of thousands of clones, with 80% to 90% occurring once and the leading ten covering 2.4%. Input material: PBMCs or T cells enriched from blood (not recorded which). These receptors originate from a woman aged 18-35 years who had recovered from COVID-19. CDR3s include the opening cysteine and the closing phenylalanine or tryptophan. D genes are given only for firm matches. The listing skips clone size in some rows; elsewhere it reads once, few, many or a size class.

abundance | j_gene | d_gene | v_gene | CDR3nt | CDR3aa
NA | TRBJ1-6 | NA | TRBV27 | TGTGCCAGCAGCTTGACAGCTCTTAATTCACCCCTCCACTTT | CASSLTALNSPLHF
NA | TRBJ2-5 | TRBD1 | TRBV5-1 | TGCGCCAGCAGTCCAGGGTACAGGGGGGCGCAAGAGACCCAGTACTTC | CASSPGYRGAQETQYF
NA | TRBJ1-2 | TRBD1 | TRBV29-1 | TGCAGCGTCAGAGGGGGCTCGGTGCTTCACGGCTACACCTTC | CSVRGGSVLHGYTF
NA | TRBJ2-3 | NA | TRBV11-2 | TGTGCCAGCAGCTTCTCCCTCAGGGAGTATTTT | CASSFSLREYF
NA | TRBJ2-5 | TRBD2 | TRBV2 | TGTGCCAGCAGTGTAGGTCAAGCGGGGGGGCCCCAGGAGACCCAGTACTTC | CASSVGQAGGPQETQYF
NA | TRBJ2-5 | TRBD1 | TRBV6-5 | TGTGCCAGCAGCGGACAGGGGCAAGAGACCCAGTACTTC | CASSGQGQETQYF
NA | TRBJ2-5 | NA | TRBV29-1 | TGCAGCGTTGAAGATGGGGCGGTTGTGGAGACCCAGTACTTC | CSVEDGAVVETQYF
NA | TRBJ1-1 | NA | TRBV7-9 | TGTGCCAGCAGCTTATTGCAGGGTGGCACTGAAGCTTTCTTT | CASSLLQGGTEAFF
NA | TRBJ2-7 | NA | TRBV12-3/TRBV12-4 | TGTGCCAGCACCCCACGCCCCGAGAGCGAGCAGTACTTC | CASTPRPESEQYF
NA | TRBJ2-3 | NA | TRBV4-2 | TGTGCCAGCAGCCAAGGCGCTAGCGCAGATACGCAGTATTTT | CASSQGASADTQYF
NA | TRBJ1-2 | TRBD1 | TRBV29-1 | TGCAGCGCCCTGGGACAGGCCGATGGCTACACCTTC | CSALGQADGYTF
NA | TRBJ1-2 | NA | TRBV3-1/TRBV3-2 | TGTGCCAGCAGCCCCCTGGGGCGGAACTACACCTTC | CASSPLGRNYTF
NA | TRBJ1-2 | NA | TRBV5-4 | TGTGCCAGCAGCTGGGACACTAACTATGGCTACACCTTC | CASSWDTNYGYTF
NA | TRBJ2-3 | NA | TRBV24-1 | TGTGCCACCAGTGATAGACTAGGGGACGATACGCAGTATTTT | CATSDRLGDDTQYF
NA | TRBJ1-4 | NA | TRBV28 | TGTGCCAGCGAGGGGGGGATTAATGAAAAACTGTTTTTT | CASEGGINEKLFF
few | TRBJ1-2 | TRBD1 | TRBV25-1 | TGTGCCAGCAGTTCAGGACAGGGGATTCGTGGCTACACCTTC | CASSSGQGIRGYTF
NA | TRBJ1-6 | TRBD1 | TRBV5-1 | TGCGCCAGCAGCTTGGAAGTCGGGACAGGCGATTCACCCCTCCACTTT | CASSLEVGTGDSPLHF
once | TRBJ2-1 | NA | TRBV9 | TGTGCCAGCAGCGTAATAGGGGCAGGGTACAATGAGCAGTTCTTC | CASSVIGAGYNEQFF
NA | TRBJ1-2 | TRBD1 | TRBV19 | TGTGCCAGTTGTGGACAGGGAATTTATTATGGCTACACCTTC | CASCGQGIYYGYTF
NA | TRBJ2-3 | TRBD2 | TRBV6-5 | TGTGCCAGCAAGGTCGGGGGGTTCACAGATACGCAGTATTTT | CASKVGGFTDTQYF
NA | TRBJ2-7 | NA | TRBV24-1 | TGTGCCACCAGTGATTCGCAGGTGGACGAGCAGTACTTC | CATSDSQVDEQYF
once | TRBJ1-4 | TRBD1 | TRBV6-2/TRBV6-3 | TGTGCCAGCAGTTACTCGAGGGGGCAGTTTAATGAAAAACTGTTTTTT | CASSYSRGQFNEKLFF
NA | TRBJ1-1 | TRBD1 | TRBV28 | TGTGCCAGCAGTCCCATTATTGGGGGACAGGGGAACACTGAAGCTTTCTTT | CASSPIIGGQGNTEAFF
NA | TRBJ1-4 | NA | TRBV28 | TGTGGAGCGTCCGAGGATGCAACTAATGAAAAACTGTTTTTT | CGASEDATNEKLFF
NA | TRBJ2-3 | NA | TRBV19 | TGTGCCAGTAGTATGAACCCCACAAGGGGAGATACGCAGTATTTT | CASSMNPTRGDTQYF
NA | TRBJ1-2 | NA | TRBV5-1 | TGCGCCAGCAGCCGTGGACAGTATGGAGATGGCTACACCTTC | CASSRGQYGDGYTF
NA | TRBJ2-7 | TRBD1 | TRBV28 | TGTGCCAGCAGTTTATTGGAGGGGACAGGGGCAGAGCAGTACTTC | CASSLLEGTGAEQYF
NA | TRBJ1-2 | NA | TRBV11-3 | TGTGCCAGCAGCTTAGATTGGAGGAATACTAACTATGGCTACACCTTC | CASSLDWRNTNYGYTF
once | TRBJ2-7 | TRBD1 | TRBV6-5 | TGTGCCAGCAGTCCCACAGGGGACGAGCAGTACTTC | CASSPTGDEQYF
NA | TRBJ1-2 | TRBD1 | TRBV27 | TGTGCCAGCAGTAGGGGACAGGGAGCTGGCTACACCTTC | CASSRGQGAGYTF
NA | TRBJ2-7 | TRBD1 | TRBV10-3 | TGTGCCATCAGGGACAGGGGGGCCTACGAGCAGTACTTC | CAIRDRGAYEQYF
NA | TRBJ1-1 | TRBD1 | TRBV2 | TGTGCCAGCAGTGATAAGTACAGGGGCAAAGCTTTCTTT | CASSDKYRGKAFF
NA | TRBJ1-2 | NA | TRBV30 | TGTGCCTGGGGGGGGGACTTGGGACTCATGGCAGCTAACTATGGCTACACCTTC | CAWGGDLGLMAANYGYTF
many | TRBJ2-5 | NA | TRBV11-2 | TGTGCCAGCAGCGCTGGTGGGGGGAGTGGGGAGACCCAGTACTTC | CASSAGGGSGETQYF
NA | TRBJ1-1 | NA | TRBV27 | TGTGCCAGCAGTCGTGACAGTGACCTGAACACTGAAGCTTTCTTT | CASSRDSDLNTEAFF
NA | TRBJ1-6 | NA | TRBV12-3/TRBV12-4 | TGTGCCAGCAGGGAGGGGCCGACCCTATTTTTT | CASREGPTLFF
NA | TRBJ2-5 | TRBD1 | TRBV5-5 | TGTGCCAGCAGCTGGGGACAGGCTAGGGAGACCCAGTACTTC | CASSWGQARETQYF
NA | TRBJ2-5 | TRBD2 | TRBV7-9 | TGTGCCAGCAGCTTACCGGGGGGGCCCGGGACCCAGTACTTC | CASSLPGGPGTQYF
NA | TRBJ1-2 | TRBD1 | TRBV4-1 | TGCGCCAGCAGCCAAAACAGGGGGCGCTCCTATGGCTACACCTTC | CASSQNRGRSYGYTF
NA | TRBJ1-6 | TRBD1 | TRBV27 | TGTGCCAGCAGCCAGGGACAGGAGGCTTCACCCCTCCACTTT | CASSQGQEASPLHF
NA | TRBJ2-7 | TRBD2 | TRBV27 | TGTGCCAGCGATCGCGGCGGGGGGGTTTCGAGCGGCTACGAGCAGTACTTC | CASDRGGGVSSGYEQYF
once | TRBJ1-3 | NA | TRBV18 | TGTGCCAGCTCGCCTACCAGGGACTCTGGAAACACCATATATTTT | CASSPTRDSGNTIYF
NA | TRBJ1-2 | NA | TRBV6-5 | TGTGCCAGCAAAGACCCGGGAGGCTATGGCTACACCTTC | CASKDPGGYGYTF
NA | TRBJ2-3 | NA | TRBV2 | TGTGCCACGCAAGAAGCAAGCGGAGCCACAGATACGCAGTATTTT | CATQEASGATDTQYF
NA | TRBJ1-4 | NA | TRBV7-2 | TGTGCCAGCCGCACGGGGGGCAGGAATCAAAAACTGTTTTTT | CASRTGGRNQKLFF
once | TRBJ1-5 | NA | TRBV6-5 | TGTGCCAGCAGCCTGCGTCGGGGTAATCAGCCCCAGCATTTT | CASSLRRGNQPQHF
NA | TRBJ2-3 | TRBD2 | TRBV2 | TGTGCCAGCAGAGCGGGACTAGCGGGGGGGGAGATAGATACGCAGTATTTT | CASRAGLAGGEIDTQYF
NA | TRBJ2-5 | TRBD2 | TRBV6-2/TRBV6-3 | TGTGCCAGCAGCGGAACTAGCGGGGGGGTAGAGACCCAGTACTTC | CASSGTSGGVETQYF
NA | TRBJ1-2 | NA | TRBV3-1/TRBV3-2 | TGTGCCAGCAGCCAAGATGAGGGCAGAGGGTATGGCTACACCTTC | CASSQDEGRGYGYTF
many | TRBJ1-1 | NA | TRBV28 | TGTGCCAGCAGTTTCGTTGGCGTCCAGGACACTGAAGCTTTCTTT | CASSFVGVQDTEAFF